This passage covers 21 T cell receptor beta chains from one sample sequenced in a study of cytomegalovirus exposure and HLA in healthy donors. The PCR contained 60 Vbeta and 13 Jbeta primers. Libraries were prepared by immunoSEQ multiplex PCR; TCRdb keeps only in-frame clonotypes and omits some of them. The sample lists approximately 190,000 clones; roughly 74% were seen once. Sequencing was performed on PBMCs. These receptors all come from a woman aged 25-40 years in good health and CMV-seronegative.

In this sample, this clone turned up a few times. V usage is TRBV5-5 and J usage is TRBJ1-1; 8 bases are shared with TRBD1. The V gene's germline CDR1 is SGHKS and CDR2 YYEKEE (reference sequence). The CDR3 runs 16 residues. J gave up 5 bases and V 6 bases, and 15 bases lay outside the gene matches. CDR3 DNA: TGTGCCAGCACCCTCCCGGACAGGGTGTTTGGGACTGAAGCTTTCTTT. As protein: CASTLPDRVFGTEAFF.

The chain joins TRBV29-1 to TRBJ2-6; D possibly corresponds to TRBD2 (6 bases). Trimming cost V 4 bases and J 2 bases, with 6 bases left between them. The CDR3 runs 13 residues. Germline CDR1 reads SQVTM; CDR2 reads ANQGSEA. In DNA form, the CDR3 reads TGCAGCGTTGCGGGGGCTGGGGCCAACGTCCTGACTTTC. This translates into CSVAGAGANVLTF.

V is TRBV27 and J is TRBJ2-1; 11 nucleotides agree with TRBD2. V was pared by 3 bases and J by 0 bases, with 7 bases of the junction left unmatched. Germline lookup yields CDR1 MNHEY and CDR2 SMNVEV (reference sequence). The CDR3 runs 18 residues. CDR3 sequence reads: CASSFGLAGGSSYNEQFF. The CDR3 nucleotides are TGTGCCAGCAGTTTCGGGCTAGCGGGGGGTAGCTCCTACAATGAGCAGTTCTTC.

The chain combines TRBV4-3 with TRBJ2-3, with D possibly being TRBD2 (7 bases). V was pared by 3 bases and J by 4 bases, with 17 bases between. The CDR3 has 16 residues. In germline, CDR1 is LGHNA, CDR2 YSLEER. The CDR3 region is CASSQGGASMSDTQYF. CDR3 DNA: TGCGCCAGCAGCCAGGGGGGGGCCTCCATGTCAGATACGCAGTATTTT.

This rearrangement joins TRBV12-5 to TRBJ1-6, with TRBD1 as a possible D gene (6 bases). V dropped 5 bases and J dropped 7 bases, with 12 bases sitting between them. Germline V gene lookup returns CDR1 LGHNT and CDR2 FRNRAP. This CDR3 contains 14 residues. The CDR3 DNA reads as TGTGCTAGTGGTAACGGACAGCCCAATTCACCCCTCCACTTT. Translated: CASGNGQPNSPLHF.

This clone was seen a handful of times. J is TRBJ2-3 and V is TRBV19; D ambiguous. The V end was cut by 7 bases, the J end by 5 bases, with 13 bases between. The CDR3 sequence is 13 residues long. Germline V gives CDR1 LNHDA, CDR2 SQIVND (reference sequence). The CDR3 DNA reads as TGTGCCAGTAACGGCGGTGTAGGAGATACGCAGTATTTT. Protein: CASNGGVGDTQYF. The full variable domain, with the rest looked up from reference TRBV19 and TRBJ2-3, is DGGITQSPKYLFRKEGQNVTLSCEQNLNHDAMYWYRQDPGQGLRLIYYSQIVNDFQKGDIAEGYSVSREKKESFPLTVTSAQKNPTAFYLCASNGGVGDTQYFGPGTRLTVL.

This sequence joins TRBV2 and TRBJ2-1, with 11 bases identical to TRBD2. There are 15 residues in the CDR3. Unmatched junction bases numbered 6, after V lost 6 bases and J lost 5 bases. The V gene's germline CDR1 is SNHLY and CDR2 FYNNEI. The CDR3 protein is CASRRLAGLNNEQFF. CDR3 bases: TGTGCCAGCAGGAGACTAGCGGGACTCAACAATGAGCAGTTCTTC.

The chain combines TRBV7-9 with TRBJ1-2; possible D gene TRBD1, 6 bases. Trimming removed 7 bases at V and 1 base at J, with 16 bases between. Per germline, CDR1 SEHNR and CDR2 FQNEAQ (reference sequence). The CDR3 contains 15 residues. Written as DNA, the CDR3 is TGTGCCAGCACCCAGATCTCCAGGGGTAACTATGGCTACACCTTC. Protein: CASTQISRGNYGYTF.

Only a few counts were recorded for this clone. V is TRBV7-9 and J is TRBJ2-1, with TRBD2 identical over 9 bases. Germline V gives CDR1 SEHNR, CDR2 FQNEAQ (reference sequence). There are 15 residues in the CDR3. Germline trimming cut 4 bases from V and 8 bases from J; bases unmatched to any gene: 9. Written as DNA, the CDR3 is TGTGCCAGCAGCTCAGGACTAGCGAGTTCCGATGAGCAGTTCTTC. Translated, it gives CASSSGLASSDEQFF.

This clone was observed once. The chain combines TRBV27 with TRBJ1-1, with D uncertain. The V gene's germline CDR1 is MNHEY and CDR2 SMNVEV (reference sequence). The V end was cut by 5 bases, the J end by 5 bases, with 18 bases between. This CDR3 contains 15 residues. CDR3 region: CASSPLLDLGTEAFF. The CDR3 DNA reads as TGTGCCAGCAGTCCTCTACTGGACTTGGGGACTGAAGCTTTCTTT.

The CDR3 sequence: CASSTVGGSGGEQYF. DNA of the CDR3: TGTGCCAGCAGCACCGTAGGGGGATCTGGAGGCGAGCAGTACTTC. This chain connects TRBV7-6 to TRBJ2-7; TRBD1 is a possible D gene (6 bases). Germline-derived CDR1 and CDR2 are SGHVS and FNYEAQ. V lost 5 bases to trimming and J lost 6 bases, with 20 bases between them. The CDR3 totals 15 residues.

V usage is TRBV29-1 and J usage is TRBJ2-4; D may be TRBD1 (5 bases). V dropped 6 bases and J dropped 1 base, with 13 bases sitting between them. Germline CDR1 is SQVTM and CDR2 is ANQGSEA. There are 14 residues in the CDR3. The CDR3 loop is CSVASGYAKNIQYF. The CDR3 DNA reads as TGCAGCGTCGCCTCAGGGTACGCCAAAAACATTCAGTACTTC.

The chain uses TRBV12-5 and TRBJ2-1; 9 nucleotides agree with TRBD2. The CDR3 covers 15 residues. Germline V gene lookup returns CDR1 LGHNT and CDR2 FRNRAP. With V trimmed by 6 bases and J by 4 bases, 7 bases remained unmatched. CDR3 sequence: CASGPLAGTYNEQFF. The DNA for the CDR3 is TGTGCTAGTGGACCCCTAGCGGGGACTTACAATGAGCAGTTCTTC.

The chain uses TRBV19 and TRBJ2-3; D may be TRBD2 (5 bases). V was cut by 3 bases and J by 4 bases, with 23 bases left in between. The germline CDR1 and CDR2 sequences are LNHDA and SQIVND (reference sequence). This CDR3 has 18 residues. This CDR3 reads CASSIPSRGPESPDTQYF. The CDR3 DNA is TGTGCCAGTAGTATCCCCTCTAGAGGGCCCGAAAGCCCAGATACGCAGTATTTT. The variable domain in full, with the rest retrieved from reference TRBV19 and TRBJ2-3, is DGGITQSPKYLFRKEGQNVTLSCEQNLNHDAMYWYRQDPGQGLRLIYYSQIVNDFQKGDIAEGYSVSREKKESFPLTVTSAQKNPTAFYLCASSIPSRGPESPDTQYFGPGTRLTVL.

The CDR3 region is CASREFFTDTQYF. The CDR3 region has the DNA TGTGCCAGCCGGGAATTTTTCACAGATACGCAGTATTTT. The rearrangement uses TRBV4-2 and TRBJ2-3; D possibly corresponds to TRBD2 (5 bases). The CDR3 totals 13 residues. Germline V gives CDR1 LGHNA, CDR2 YNFKEQ. With 8 bases removed from V and 2 bases from J, the gap between germline ends came to 11 bases.

The chain has TRBV7-9 and TRBJ2-1, with 7 bases identical to TRBD2. Germline V gives CDR1 SEHNR, CDR2 FQNEAQ (reference sequence). Trimming cost V 8 bases and J 6 bases; bases outside gene matches: 7. The CDR3 is 13 amino acids. In DNA, the CDR3 is TGTGCCAGCCGGGAGGTGGGTGGCAATGAGCAGTTCTTC. The encoded protein is CASREVGGNEQFF.

The chain carries TRBV10-3 and TRBJ2-1; weak D call: TRBD2 (6 bases). Trimming removed 0 bases at V and 8 bases at J, with 17 bases between. The CDR3 spans 16 residues. CDR1 ENHRY and CDR2 SYGVKD come from the germline V gene. The CDR3 DNA follows: TGTGCCATCAGTGAGTCCGGGACTGGAGCCGACCATGAGCAGTTCTTC. It translates to CAISESGTGADHEQFF.

This rearrangement joins TRBV27 to TRBJ1-2, with D unclear. Trimming left V 0 bases short and J 0 bases short, with 5 bases between. In germline, CDR1 is MNHEY, CDR2 SMNVEV (reference sequence). The CDR3 has 14 residues. The chain's CDR3 is CASSLSPTNYGYTF. The CDR3 region has the DNA TGTGCCAGCAGTTTATCTCCAACTAACTATGGCTACACCTTC.

The chain combines TRBV6-1 with TRBJ1-6; D call uncertain. From germline, CDR1 is MNHNS and CDR2 SASEGT. V was clipped by 0 bases and J by 0 bases, with 18 bases between them. There are 20 residues in the CDR3. CDR3 amino acids: CASSEALLGLGSSYNSPLHF. The CDR3 DNA is TGTGCCAGCAGTGAAGCGCTTCTAGGTTTGGGGAGCTCCTATAATTCACCCCTCCACTTT.

The CDR3 sequence is CAISESRGLSSYEQYF. DNA for the CDR3: TGTGCCATCAGTGAGTCTAGGGGCCTTAGCTCCTACGAGCAGTACTTC. J is TRBJ2-7 and V is TRBV10-3, with D possibly matching TRBD1 (5 bases). From germline, CDR1 is ENHRY and CDR2 SYGVKD. Trimming removed 0 bases at V and 0 bases at J, with 12 bases between. This CDR3 has 16 amino acids.

This clone was recorded only once. The CDR3 DNA sequence: TGCGCCAGCAGCTTTCTAACGACAGGGCCCGGGGAGCTGTTTTTT. Its translation is CASSFLTTGPGELFF. The V gene is TRBV5-1, the J gene TRBJ2-2; 7 bases line up with TRBD1. The junction had 7 bases not matched to a gene; V was cut back by 2 bases and J by 6 bases. Germline loops: CDR1 SGHRS, CDR2 YFSETQ. There are 15 residues in the CDR3.